This entry lists 12 T cell receptor beta chains sequenced from one sample in a study of T cells in Graves' hyperthyroidism and ophthalmopathy. There were TCR beta CDR3 regions amplified from RNA transcripts. First-round RT-PCR with HTBI primers amplified the TCR CDR3 region. One entry per CDR3 protein, called by TCRdb with MiXCR from the multiplex PCR reads. Found here are about 700,000 distinct CDR3 sequences, over 40% of them singletons; the top ten hold 7% to 7.5%. The sequenced sample consisted of peripheral blood or thyroid tissue (not recorded which). The receptors shown here come from an adult man with Graves' disease, either hyperthyroidism or ophthalmopathy (not recorded which).

The chain combines TRBV5-1 with TRBJ2-6; no firm D call. This CDR3 contains 15 residues. CDR1 is SGHRS, CDR2 YFSETQ, per germline. The ends were cut back, 5 bases at V and 0 bases at J, with 9 bases in the middle. CDR3 loop: CASRSGLSGANVLTF. CDR3 DNA sequence: TGCGCCAGCAGATCCGGCCTCTCTGGGGCCAACGTCCTGACTTTC.

This clonotype was found a few times. This could be a read error, since a much larger clone is one nucleotide away. J is TRBJ1-1 and V is TRBV9; tentative D call: TRBD1 (6 bases). The CDR3 spans 14 residues. V lost 5 bases to trimming and J lost 1 base, with 12 bases between them. Per germline, CDR1 SGDLS and CDR2 YYNGEE. Written as DNA, the CDR3 is TGTGCCAGCAGTCAAGAGACAGGGAACACTGAAGCTTTCTTT. This gives the protein CASSQETGNTEAFF.

CDR3 region: CASSLRSAEQYF. The CDR3 coding sequence is TGTGCCAGCAGCCTGCGGTCAGCCGAGCAGTACTTC. The gene calls are TRBV7-9 and TRBJ2-7, with D unresolved. Trimming took off 5 bases at V and 6 bases at J, with 11 bases between the two ends. The germline gives CDR1 SEHNR, CDR2 FQNEAQ (reference sequence). The CDR3 contains 12 residues.

The chain links TRBV10-3 to TRBJ1-2; a possible D gene is TRBD1 (6 bases). Germline V gene sequence: CDR1 ENHRY, CDR2 SYGVKD. V lost 3 bases to trimming and J lost 6 bases, with 14 bases between them. This CDR3 has 14 residues. CDR3 sequence reads: CAISDRGGRDGYTF. CDR3 DNA: TGTGCCATCAGTGACAGGGGAGGTAGGGATGGCTACACCTTC.

Worth noting for this clonotype: A read error is possible here, since a much larger clone lies one base away. The rearrangement uses TRBV7-2 and TRBJ1-6, with 7 nucleotides matching TRBD1. Trimming at V came to 5 bases and at J to 10 bases, leaving 8 bases not matched to a gene. CDR1 and CDR2 from the germline V gene are SGHTA and FQGNSA. The CDR3 runs 14 residues. The CDR3 loop is CASSLRGTESPLHF. CDR3 nucleotide sequence: TGTGCCAGCAGCCTCAGGGGGACGGAATCACCCCTCCACTTT. Variable domain in full (rest from reference TRBV7-2 and TRBJ1-6): GAGVSQSPSNKVTEKGKDVELRCDPISGHTALYWYRQSLGQGLEFLIYFQGNSAPDKSGLPSDRFSAERTGGSVSTLTIQRTQQEDSAVYLCASSLRGTESPLHFGNGTRLTVT.

The sample holds one count of this clonotype. CDR3 nucleotide sequence: TGTGCCTGGAGGACGACAGGGGGTAAAGAGACCCAGTACTTC. Encoded protein: CAWRTTGGKETQYF. V usage is TRBV19 and J usage is TRBJ2-5; 9 nucleotides match TRBD1. The CDR3 spans 14 residues. J lost 3 bases, V lost 11 bases, and 10 bases had no gene match. Germline CDR1 reads LNHDA; CDR2 reads SQIVND (reference sequence).

This clonotype was counted ten times or more. The chain recombines TRBV7-8 with TRBJ1-4; D gene uncertain. The CDR3 consists of 14 residues. Trimming took off 1 base at V and 8 bases at J, with 11 bases between the two ends. Germline V gives CDR1 SGHVS, CDR2 FQNEAQ. As DNA, the CDR3 is TGTGCCAGCAGCTTAGTCCCGGCTAGGGAAAAACTGTTTTTT. Amino acid sequence: CASSLVPAREKLFF.

This clonotype was seen a few times. The V gene is TRBV7-2, the J gene TRBJ2-7, with a possible D match to TRBD2 (6 bases). CDR1 and CDR2 (germline): SGHTA, FQGNSA. V lost 7 bases and J lost 4, with 14 bases in between. The CDR3 is 13 residues long. The CDR3 here is CASKGRSAYEQYF. The CDR3 coding sequence is TGTGCCAGCAAGGGGAGGTCTGCGTACGAGCAGTACTTC.

The rearrangement joins TRBV5-1 to TRBJ1-4; 7 positions match TRBD1. Trimming took 0 bases from V and 6 from J; bases not matched to a gene: 2. The CDR3 extends over 14 amino acids. Looked up from germline, CDR1 is SGHRS and CDR2 is YFSETQ. For the CDR3, the DNA is TGCGCCAGCAGCTTGGCCGGGACAGATGAAAAACTGTTTTTT. Translating it yields CASSLAGTDEKLFF.

About this clonotype: This is likely a read error, given that the CDR3 carries no conserved phenylalanine or tryptophan at its end. It is unclear where the CDR3 begins or ends on the DNA, so no DNA is shown, and the CDR3 is as TCRdb lists it. The rearrangement joins TRBV15 to TRBJ1-4; TRBD1 was called by the table and not checked on the DNA. The length of the CDR3 is 9 amino acids, counting both ends. Per germline, CDR1 LNHNV and CDR2 YYDKDF (reference sequence). Here the CDR3 reads CATSRDDRG.

This CDR3 reads CASSREGPGVWDGYTF. DNA for the CDR3: TGTGCCAGCAGCCGCGAAGGACCCGGGGTGTGGGATGGCTACACCTTC. The V gene is TRBV7-9, the J gene TRBJ1-2; D ambiguous. V was cut by 5 bases and J by 6 bases, with 22 bases left in between. The CDR3 has 16 residues. The germline gives CDR1 SEHNR, CDR2 FQNEAQ (reference sequence).

The chain couples TRBV29-1 to TRBJ1-5; possible D gene TRBD1, 5 bases. From germline, CDR1 is SQVTM and CDR2 ANQGSEA. Trimming removed 8 bases at V and 7 bases at J, with 18 bases between. CDR3 length: 13 amino acids. DNA of the CDR3: TGCAGCCAGAGGCTGGGCAGGGACCAGCCCCAGCATTTT. Its protein product is CSQRLGRDQPQHF.